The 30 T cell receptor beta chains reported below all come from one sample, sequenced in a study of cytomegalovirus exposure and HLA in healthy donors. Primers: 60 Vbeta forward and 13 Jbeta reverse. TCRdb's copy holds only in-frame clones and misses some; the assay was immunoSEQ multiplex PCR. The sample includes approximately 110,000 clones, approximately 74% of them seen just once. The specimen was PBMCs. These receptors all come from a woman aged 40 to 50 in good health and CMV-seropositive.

CDR3 DNA: TGTGCCAGCAGGTTTCCTAGCGGGGCCCACACAGATACGCAGTATTTT. Translation: CASRFPSGAHTDTQYF. The chain combines TRBV2 with TRBJ2-3, with 9 bases that match TRBD2. Trimming cost V 6 bases and J 2 bases; bases outside gene matches: 9. Germline-derived CDR1 and CDR2 are SNHLY and FYNNEI. CDR3 length: 16 amino acids.

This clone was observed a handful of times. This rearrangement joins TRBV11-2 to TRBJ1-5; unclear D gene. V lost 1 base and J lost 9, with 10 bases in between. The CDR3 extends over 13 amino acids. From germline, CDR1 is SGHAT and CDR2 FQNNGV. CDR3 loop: CASSLARGRPQHF. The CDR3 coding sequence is TGTGCCAGCAGCTTAGCCCGCGGCAGGCCCCAGCATTTT.

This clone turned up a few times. The CDR3 region is CASSPVLAYNEQFF. CDR3 DNA sequence: TGTGCCAGCAGCCCCGTCCTAGCTTACAATGAGCAGTTCTTC. The rearrangement links TRBV11-3 to TRBJ2-1; D might be TRBD2 (5 bases). V gave up 5 bases and J gave up 4 bases, with 12 bases separating them. Germline V lookup: CDR1 SGHNT, CDR2 YENEEA. The CDR3 runs to 14 residues.

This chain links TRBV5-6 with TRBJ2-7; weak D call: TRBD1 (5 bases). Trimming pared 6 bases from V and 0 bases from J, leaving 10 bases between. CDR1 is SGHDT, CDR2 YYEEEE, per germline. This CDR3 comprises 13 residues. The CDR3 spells CASNDRSSYEQYF. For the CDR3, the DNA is TGTGCCAGCAACGACAGAAGCTCCTACGAGCAGTACTTC.

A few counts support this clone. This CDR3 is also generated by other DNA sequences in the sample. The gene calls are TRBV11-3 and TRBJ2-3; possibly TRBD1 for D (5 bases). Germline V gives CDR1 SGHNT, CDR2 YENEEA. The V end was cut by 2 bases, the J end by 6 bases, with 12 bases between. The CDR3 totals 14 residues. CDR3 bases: TGTGCCAGCAGCTTAAGGGGAAGTGGGGATACGCAGTATTTT. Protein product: CASSLRGSGDTQYF.

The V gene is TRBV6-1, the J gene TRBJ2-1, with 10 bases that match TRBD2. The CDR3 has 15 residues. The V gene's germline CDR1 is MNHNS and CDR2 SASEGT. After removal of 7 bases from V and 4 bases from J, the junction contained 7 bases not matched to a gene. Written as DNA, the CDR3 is TGTGCCAGCACTATTTTTAGCGGGGGGTACAATGAGCAGTTCTTC. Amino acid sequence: CASTIFSGGYNEQFF.

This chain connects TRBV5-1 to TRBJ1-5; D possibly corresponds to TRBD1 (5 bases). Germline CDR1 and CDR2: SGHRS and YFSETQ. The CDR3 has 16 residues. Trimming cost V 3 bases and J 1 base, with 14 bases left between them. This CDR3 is CASSSQPGQSNQPQHF. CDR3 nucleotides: TGCGCCAGCAGCTCTCAGCCAGGGCAGAGCAATCAGCCCCAGCATTTT.

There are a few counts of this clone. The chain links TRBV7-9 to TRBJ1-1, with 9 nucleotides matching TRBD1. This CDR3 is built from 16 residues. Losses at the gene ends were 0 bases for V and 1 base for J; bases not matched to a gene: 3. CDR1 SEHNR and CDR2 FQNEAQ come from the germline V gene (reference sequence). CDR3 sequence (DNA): TGTGCCAGCAGCTTAGCCCCGGGACAGGGGAACACTGAAGCTTTCTTT. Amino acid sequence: CASSLAPGQGNTEAFF. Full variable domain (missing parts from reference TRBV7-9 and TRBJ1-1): DTGVSQNPRHKITKRGQNVTFRCDPISEHNRLYWYRQTLGQGPEFLTYFQNEAQLEKSRLLSDRFSAERPKGSFSTLEIQRTEQGDSAMYLCASSLAPGQGNTEAFFGQGTRLTVV.

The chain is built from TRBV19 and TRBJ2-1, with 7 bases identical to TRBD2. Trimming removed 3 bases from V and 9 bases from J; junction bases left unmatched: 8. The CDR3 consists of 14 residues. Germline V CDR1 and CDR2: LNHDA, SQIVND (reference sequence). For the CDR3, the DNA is TGTGCCAGTAGTATTAGGGCGGGAGCTTTTGAGCAGTTCTTC. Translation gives CASSIRAGAFEQFF.

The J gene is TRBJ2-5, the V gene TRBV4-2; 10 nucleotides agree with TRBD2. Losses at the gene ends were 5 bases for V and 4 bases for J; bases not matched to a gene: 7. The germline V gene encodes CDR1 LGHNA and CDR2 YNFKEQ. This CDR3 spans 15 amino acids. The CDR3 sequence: CASSYSGGRGETQYF. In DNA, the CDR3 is TGTGCCAGCAGCTATAGCGGGGGGCGGGGAGAGACCCAGTACTTC.

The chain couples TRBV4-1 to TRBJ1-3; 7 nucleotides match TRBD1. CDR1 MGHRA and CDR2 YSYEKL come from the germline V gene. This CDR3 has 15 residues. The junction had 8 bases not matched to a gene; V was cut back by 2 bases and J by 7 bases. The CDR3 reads CASSQPRQGSNTIYF. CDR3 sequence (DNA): TGCGCCAGCAGCCAACCCCGACAGGGAAGTAACACCATATATTTT.

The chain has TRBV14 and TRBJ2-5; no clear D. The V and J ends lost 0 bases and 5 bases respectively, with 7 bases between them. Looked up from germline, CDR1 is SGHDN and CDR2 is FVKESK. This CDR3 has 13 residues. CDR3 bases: TGTGCCAGCAGCCAAGATCTTCCGGAGACCCAGTACTTC. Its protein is CASSQDLPETQYF.

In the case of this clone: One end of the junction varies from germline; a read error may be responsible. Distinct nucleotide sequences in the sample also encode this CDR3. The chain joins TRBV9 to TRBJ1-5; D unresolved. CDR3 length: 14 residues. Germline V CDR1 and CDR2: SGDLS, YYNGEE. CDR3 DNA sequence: TGTGCCAGCAGCGGGAACAGAAGCAATCAACCCCAGCATTTT. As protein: CASSGNRSNQPQHF.

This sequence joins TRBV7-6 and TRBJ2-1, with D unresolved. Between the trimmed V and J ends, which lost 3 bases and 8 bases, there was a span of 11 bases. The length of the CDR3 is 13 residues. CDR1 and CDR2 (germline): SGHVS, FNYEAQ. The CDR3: CASSLGRLDEQFF. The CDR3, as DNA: TGTGCCAGCAGCTTGGGTAGACTGGATGAGCAGTTCTTC.

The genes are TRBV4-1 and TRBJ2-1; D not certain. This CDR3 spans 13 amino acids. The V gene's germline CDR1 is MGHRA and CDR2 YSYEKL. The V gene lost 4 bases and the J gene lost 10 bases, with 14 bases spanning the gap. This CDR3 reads CASSLSEVGEQFF. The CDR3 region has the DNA TGCGCCAGCAGCCTAAGTGAAGTCGGGGAGCAGTTCTTC.

The CDR3 DNA reads TGTGCCAGCAGCTTAGCGGGCAACACTGGTGGCTACACCTTC. Translated: CASSLAGNTGGYTF. The V gene is TRBV7-9, the J gene TRBJ1-2; D unclear. This CDR3 contains 14 residues. Germline CDR1 reads SEHNR; CDR2 reads FQNEAQ (reference sequence). The V end lost 0 bases, the J end lost 7 bases, and 12 bases lay between the germline ends.

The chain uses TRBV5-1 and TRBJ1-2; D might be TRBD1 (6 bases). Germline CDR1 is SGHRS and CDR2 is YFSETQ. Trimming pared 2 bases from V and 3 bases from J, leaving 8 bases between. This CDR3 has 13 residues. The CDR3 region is CASSFGGDYGYTF. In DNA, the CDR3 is TGCGCCAGCAGCTTTGGGGGCGACTATGGCTACACCTTC. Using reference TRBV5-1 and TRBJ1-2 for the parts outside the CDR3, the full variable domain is KAGVTQTPRYLIKTRGQQVTLSCSPISGHRSVSWYQQTPGQGLQFLFEYFSETQRNKGNFPGRFSGRQFSNSRSEMNVSTLELGDSALYLCASSFGGDYGYTFGSGTRLTVV.

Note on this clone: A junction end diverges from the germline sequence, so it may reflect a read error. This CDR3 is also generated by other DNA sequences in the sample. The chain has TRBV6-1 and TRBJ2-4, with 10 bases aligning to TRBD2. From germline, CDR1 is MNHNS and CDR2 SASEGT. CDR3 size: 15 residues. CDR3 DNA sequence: TGTGCCAGCAGCGAAGGGACTAGCGTGAAAAACATTCAGTACTTC. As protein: CASSEGTSVKNIQYF.

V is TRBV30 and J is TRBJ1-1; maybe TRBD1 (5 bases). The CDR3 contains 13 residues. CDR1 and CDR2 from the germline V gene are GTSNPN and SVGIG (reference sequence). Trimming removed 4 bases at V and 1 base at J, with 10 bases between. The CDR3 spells CAWKGEANTEAFF. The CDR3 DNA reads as TGTGCCTGGAAAGGGGAGGCGAACACTGAAGCTTTCTTT.

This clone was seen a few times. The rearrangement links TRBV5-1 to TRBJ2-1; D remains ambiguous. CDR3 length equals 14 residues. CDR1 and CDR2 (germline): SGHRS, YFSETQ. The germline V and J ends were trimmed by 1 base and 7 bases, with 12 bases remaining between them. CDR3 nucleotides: TGCGCCAGCAGCTTGCGCCTCCAAGCGAATGAGCAGTTCTTC. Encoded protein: CASSLRLQANEQFF. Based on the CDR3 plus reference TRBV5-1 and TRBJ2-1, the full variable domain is KAGVTQTPRYLIKTRGQQVTLSCSPISGHRSVSWYQQTPGQGLQFLFEYFSETQRNKGNFPGRFSGRQFSNSRSEMNVSTLELGDSALYLCASSLRLQANEQFFGPGTRLTVL.

CDR3 sequence reads: CASSQGLEGPDEQFF. CDR3 in DNA: TGTGCCAGCAGCCAGGGACTAGAGGGCCCGGATGAGCAGTTCTTC. The chain combines TRBV13 with TRBJ2-1, with 8 bases identical to TRBD2. The germline gives CDR1 PRHDT, CDR2 FYEKMQ (reference sequence). CDR3 size: 15 residues. V shed 5 bases, J shed 8 bases, and the junction held 11 bases outside the gene matches.

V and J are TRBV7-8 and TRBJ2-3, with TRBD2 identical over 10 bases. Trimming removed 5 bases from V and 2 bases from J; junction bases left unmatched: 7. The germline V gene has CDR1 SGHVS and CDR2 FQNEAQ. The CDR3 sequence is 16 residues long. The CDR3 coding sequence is TGTGCCAGCAGCCCGGGACTAGCGCTTACCACAGATACGCAGTATTTT. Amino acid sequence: CASSPGLALTTDTQYF.

In DNA form, the CDR3 reads TGTGCCAGCAGCCATAGCGGGGGGGCATATGAGCAGTTCTTC. Amino acid sequence: CASSHSGGAYEQFF. The chain has TRBV6-5 and TRBJ2-1; 11 bases match TRBD2. The CDR3 spans 14 residues. V dropped 6 bases and J dropped 8; count of bases not matched to a gene: 6. Germline CDR1 and CDR2: MNHEY and SVGAGI.

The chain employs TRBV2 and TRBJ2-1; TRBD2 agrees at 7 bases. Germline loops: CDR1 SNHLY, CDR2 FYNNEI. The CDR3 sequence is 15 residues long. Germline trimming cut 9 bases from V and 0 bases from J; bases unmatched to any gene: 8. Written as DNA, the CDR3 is TGTGCCAGTCGTAGGCTAGCGGCCTCCTACAATGAGCAGTTCTTC. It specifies CASRRLAASYNEQFF.

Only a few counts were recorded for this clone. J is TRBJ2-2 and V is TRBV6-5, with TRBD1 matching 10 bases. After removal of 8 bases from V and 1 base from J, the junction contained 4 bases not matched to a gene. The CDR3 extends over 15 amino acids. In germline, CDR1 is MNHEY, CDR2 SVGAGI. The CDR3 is CASGRDRGNTGELFF. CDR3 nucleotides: TGTGCCAGCGGCAGGGACAGGGGGAACACCGGGGAGCTGTTTTTT.

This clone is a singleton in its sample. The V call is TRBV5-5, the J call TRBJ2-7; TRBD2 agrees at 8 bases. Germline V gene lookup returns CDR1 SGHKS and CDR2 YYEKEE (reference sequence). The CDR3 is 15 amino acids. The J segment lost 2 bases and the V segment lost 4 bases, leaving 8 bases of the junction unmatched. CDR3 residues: CASSLSPGGAYEQYF. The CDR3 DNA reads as TGTGCCAGCAGCCTCTCCCCGGGGGGGGCCTACGAGCAGTACTTC.

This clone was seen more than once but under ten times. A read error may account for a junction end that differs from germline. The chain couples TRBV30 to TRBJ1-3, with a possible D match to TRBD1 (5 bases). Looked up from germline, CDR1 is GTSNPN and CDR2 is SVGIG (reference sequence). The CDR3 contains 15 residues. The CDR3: CARSVGANSGNTIYF. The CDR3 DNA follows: TGTGCCCGGAGTGTAGGGGCAAACTCTGGAAACACCATATATTTT.

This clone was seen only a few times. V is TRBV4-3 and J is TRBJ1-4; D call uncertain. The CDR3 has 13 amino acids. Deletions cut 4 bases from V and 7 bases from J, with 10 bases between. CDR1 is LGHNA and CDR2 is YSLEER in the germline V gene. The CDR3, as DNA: TGCGCCAGCAGCCTACATGGCGGTGAAAAACTGTTTTTT. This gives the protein CASSLHGGEKLFF.

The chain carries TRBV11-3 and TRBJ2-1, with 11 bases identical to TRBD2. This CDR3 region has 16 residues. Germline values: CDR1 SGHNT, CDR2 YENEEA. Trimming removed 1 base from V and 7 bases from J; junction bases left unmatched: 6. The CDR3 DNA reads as TGTGCCAGCAGCTTAGTTGGGGCTAGCGGGGGGAATGAGCAGTTCTTC. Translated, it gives CASSLVGASGGNEQFF.

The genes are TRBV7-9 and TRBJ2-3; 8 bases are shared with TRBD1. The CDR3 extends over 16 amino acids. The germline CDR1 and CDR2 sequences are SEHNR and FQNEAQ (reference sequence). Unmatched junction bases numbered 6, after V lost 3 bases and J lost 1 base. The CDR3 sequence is CASSFYRGSGTDTQYF. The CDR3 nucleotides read TGTGCCAGCAGCTTTTACAGGGGGTCCGGCACAGATACGCAGTATTTT.